Shown below are 16 T cell receptor beta chains from a single sample sequenced in a study of blood T cell repertoires in COVID-19. Sequenced by immunoSEQ multiplex PCR; TCRdb stores in-frame clones only, minus some. The sample has about 75,000 clones; 88% are singletons. Sequenced input: peripheral blood. Every receptor here comes from a human donor in a cohort sampled during active COVID-19.

This clone was observed a single time. The DNA for the CDR3 is TGTGCCTGGTGGGACAGCAACACCGGGGAGCTGTTTTTT. Translated: CAWWDSNTGELFF. The rearrangement links TRBV30 to TRBJ2-2; 7 bases map to TRBD1. In germline, CDR1 is GTSNPN, CDR2 SVGIG (reference sequence). After removal of 5 bases from V and 2 bases from J, the junction contained 2 bases not matched to a gene. The CDR3 sequence is 13 residues long.

The chain uses TRBV5-1 and TRBJ1-4, with 12 bases identical to TRBD1. Germline-derived CDR1 and CDR2 are SGHRS and YFSETQ. J lost 7 bases, V lost 4 bases, and 11 bases had no gene match. The CDR3 covers 17 residues. The CDR3 nucleotides are TGCGCCAGCAGCCCCGGGACAGGGGGCGCGGTTGGTGAAAAACTGTTTTTT. Protein product: CASSPGTGGAVGEKLFF.

J is TRBJ2-3 and V is TRBV7-8, with 7 positions matching TRBD1. The CDR3 has 16 residues. V lost 5 bases, J lost 7 bases, and 15 bases stayed unmatched. Germline V gives CDR1 SGHVS, CDR2 FQNEAQ. CDR3 sequence: CASSPPPGQPPYTQYF. The CDR3 DNA reads TGTGCCAGCAGCCCTCCCCCGGGACAGCCCCCATATACGCAGTATTTT.

The chain employs TRBV3-1 (or the pseudogene TRBV3-2) and TRBJ1-6; D unresolved. With 3 bases removed from V and 2 bases from J, the gap between germline ends came to 8 bases. Looked up from germline, CDR1 is LGHDT and CDR2 is YNNKEL (reference sequence). The CDR3 is 15 amino acids. The CDR3 spells CASSQTRAYNSPLHF. The CDR3 DNA follows: TGTGCCAGCAGCCAGACCCGGGCCTATAATTCACCCCTCCACTTT.

This chain uses TRBV27 with TRBJ2-7, with TRBD1 identical over 10 bases. The CDR3 is 15 residues long. With V trimmed by 6 bases and J by 4 bases, 9 bases remained unmatched. Germline V gene lookup returns CDR1 MNHEY and CDR2 SMNVEV (reference sequence). The CDR3 region is CASRATGTGDYEQYF. CDR3 DNA sequence: TGTGCCAGCAGGGCTACAGGGACAGGGGATTACGAGCAGTACTTC.

The rearrangement uses TRBV5-1 and TRBJ2-1, with TRBD2 matching over 9 bases. Trimming at V came to 3 bases and at J to 7 bases, leaving 14 bases not matched to a gene. The CDR3 contains 17 residues. The V gene's germline CDR1 is SGHRS and CDR2 YFSETQ. The chain's CDR3 is CASSYGSGRMISNEQFF. CDR3 DNA sequence: TGCGCCAGCAGCTACGGAAGCGGGAGGATGATAAGTAATGAGCAGTTCTTC.

The J gene is TRBJ2-5, the V gene TRBV3-1 (or the pseudogene TRBV3-2), with TRBD2 matching 8 bases. CDR3 size: 15 residues. Germline CDR1 and CDR2: LGHDT and YNNKEL (reference sequence). The V gene end was trimmed by 2 bases and the J gene end by 5 bases; junction bases not matched to a gene: 7. The CDR3 protein is CASSQFSGVLETQYF. CDR3 bases: TGTGCCAGCAGCCAATTTAGCGGGGTGCTGGAGACCCAGTACTTC.

This clone was recorded once. The chain links TRBV2 to TRBJ2-1, with 9 bases aligning to TRBD2. The germline V gene has CDR1 SNHLY and CDR2 FYNNEI. This CDR3 region has 17 residues. J lost 0 bases, V lost 2 bases, and 5 bases had no gene match. CDR3 DNA: TGTGCCAGCAGTGAATTTAAGACTAGCGGCTCCTACAATGAGCAGTTCTTC. Translation gives CASSEFKTSGSYNEQFF.

This clone occurred once. This sequence joins TRBV6-5 and TRBJ1-4, with 7 bases that match TRBD1. The CDR3 covers 14 residues. CDR1 and CDR2 (germline): MNHEY, SVGAGI. V lost 6 bases and J lost 7; bases outside the gene matches: 8. The CDR3 is CASSSHRGGEKLFF. The CDR3 nucleotides read TGTGCCAGCAGCTCTCACAGGGGCGGTGAAAAACTGTTTTTT.

A few counts support this clone. V gene TRBV5-1 combines with J gene TRBJ2-7, with a weak D call TRBD2 (7 bases). The germline V gene has CDR1 SGHRS and CDR2 YFSETQ. CDR3 length: 15 residues. V lost 0 bases to trimming and J lost 2 bases, with 12 bases between them. The CDR3 DNA follows: TGCGCCAGCAGCTTGGAAGGGGGGGCCCCCTACGAGCAGTACTTC. Residues: CASSLEGGAPYEQYF. Full variable domain (missing parts from reference TRBV5-1 and TRBJ2-7): KAGVTQTPRYLIKTRGQQVTLSCSPISGHRSVSWYQQTPGQGLQFLFEYFSETQRNKGNFPGRFSGRQFSNSRSEMNVSTLELGDSALYLCASSLEGGAPYEQYFGPGTRLTVT.

V is TRBV7-9 and J is TRBJ2-7; D gene ambiguous. Trimming removed 3 bases at V and 2 bases at J, with 14 bases between. In germline, CDR1 is SEHNR, CDR2 FQNEAQ (reference sequence). The CDR3 loop spans 15 amino acids. This CDR3 reads CASSFQRDKAYEQYF. CDR3 in DNA: TGTGCCAGCAGCTTCCAGAGAGACAAGGCCTACGAGCAGTACTTC.

Note on this clone: Other DNA sequences of this sample code for an identical CDR3. The chain is built from TRBV2 and TRBJ2-2, with a tentative D call TRBD1 (6 bases). The CDR3 is 14 residues long. Germline-derived CDR1 and CDR2 are SNHLY and FYNNEI. Trimming shortened V by 4 bases and J by 2 bases, and 8 bases separated the two germline ends. CDR3 amino acids: CASSGQVNTGELFF. The CDR3 bases are TGTGCCAGCAGTGGACAGGTCAACACCGGGGAGCTGTTTTTT.

The table lists this clone with many counts. The J gene is TRBJ1-3, the V gene TRBV12-5; the D gene is possibly TRBD1 (5 bases). CDR1 LGHNT and CDR2 FRNRAP come from the germline V gene. The CDR3 consists of 14 residues. Trimming left V 5 bases short and J 3 bases short, with 11 bases between. CDR3 protein: CASGTGTYGNTIYF. The CDR3 bases are TGTGCTAGTGGTACCGGGACTTATGGAAACACCATATATTTT.

This clone was detected only a few times. The V gene is TRBV10-3, the J gene TRBJ1-5; 8 bases match TRBD1. Losses at the gene ends were 6 bases for V and 6 bases for J; bases not matched to a gene: 13. This CDR3 comprises 16 residues. Per germline, CDR1 ENHRY and CDR2 SYGVKD. The CDR3 loop reads CAISEAGTGNAQPQHF. In nucleotides, the CDR3 is TGTGCCATCAGCGAGGCAGGGACAGGCAATGCTCAGCCCCAGCATTTT.

This clone has just one count. The chain is built from TRBV19 and TRBJ1-1; 10 bases line up with TRBD1. The CDR3 consists of 16 residues. Unmatched junction bases numbered 12, after V lost 6 bases and J lost 5 bases. Germline CDR1 is LNHDA and CDR2 is SQIVND (reference sequence). The CDR3 loop is CASSLTRQGAGTEAFF. The CDR3 DNA is TGTGCCAGTAGCCTAACTCGACAGGGGGCAGGGACTGAAGCTTTCTTT.

V is TRBV6-5 and J is TRBJ2-3, with a weak D call TRBD1 (6 bases). Trimming left V 7 bases short and J 0 bases short, with 11 bases between. Germline assignment: CDR1 MNHEY and CDR2 SVGAGI. The CDR3 loop spans 14 amino acids. The DNA of the CDR3 is TGTGCCAGCACTGGGGGCAGGAGCACAGATACGCAGTATTTT. Protein: CASTGGRSTDTQYF.